This section outlines one T cell receptor beta chain sequence together with its context. The data were taken from a study of cytomegalovirus exposure and HLA in healthy donors. Study at large: Genotyping showed around 81% of a few hundred donors falling in the Caucasian-associated ancestry cluster.

13 Jbeta primers and 60 Vbeta primers were used for the PCR. The table came from immunoSEQ multiplex PCR; TCRdb's copy has only in-frame clones and leaves some out. In the table there are over 200,000 clones, over 75% of which are singletons. V was clipped by 9 bases and J by 6 bases; unmatched bases: 23. The germline CDR1 and CDR2 sequences are LNHDA and SQIVND (reference sequence). The CDR3 has 18 amino acids. The chain is built from TRBV19 and TRBJ2-3; 8 bases align to TRBD1. The sequencing sample was made of PBMCs. The receptor comes from a human donor in good health. CDR3 residues: CASTTVRGPRERVDTQYF. CDR3 nucleotides: TGTGCCAGCACAACAGTCAGGGGGCCTCGGGAGAGGGTGGATACGCAGTATTTT.